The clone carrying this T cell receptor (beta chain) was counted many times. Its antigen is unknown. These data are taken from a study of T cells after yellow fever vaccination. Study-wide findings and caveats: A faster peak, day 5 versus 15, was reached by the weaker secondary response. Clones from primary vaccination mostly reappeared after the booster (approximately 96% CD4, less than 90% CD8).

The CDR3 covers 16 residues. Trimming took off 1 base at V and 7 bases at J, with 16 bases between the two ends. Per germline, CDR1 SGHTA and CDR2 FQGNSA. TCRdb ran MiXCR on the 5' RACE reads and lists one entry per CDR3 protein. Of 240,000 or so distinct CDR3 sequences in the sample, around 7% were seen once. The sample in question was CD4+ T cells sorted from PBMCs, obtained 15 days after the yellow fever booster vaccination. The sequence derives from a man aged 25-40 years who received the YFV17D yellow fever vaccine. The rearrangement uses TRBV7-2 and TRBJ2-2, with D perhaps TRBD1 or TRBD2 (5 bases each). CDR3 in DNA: TGTGCCAGCAGCTTAGGAGGGGCTGCACTACGCGGGGAGCTGTTTTTT. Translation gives CASSLGGAALRGELFF.